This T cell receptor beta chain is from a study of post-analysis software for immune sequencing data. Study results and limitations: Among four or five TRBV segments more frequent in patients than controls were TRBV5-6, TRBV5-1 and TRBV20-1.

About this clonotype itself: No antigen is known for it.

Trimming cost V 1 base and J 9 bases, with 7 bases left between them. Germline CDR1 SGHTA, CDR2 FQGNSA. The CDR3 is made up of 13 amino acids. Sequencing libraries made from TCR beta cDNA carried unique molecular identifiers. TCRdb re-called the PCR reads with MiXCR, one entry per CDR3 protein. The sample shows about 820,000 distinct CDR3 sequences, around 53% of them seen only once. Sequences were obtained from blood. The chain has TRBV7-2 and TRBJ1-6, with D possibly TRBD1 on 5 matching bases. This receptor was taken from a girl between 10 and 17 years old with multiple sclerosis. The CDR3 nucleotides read TGTGCCAGCAGCTTAGAAGGGGTTTCACCCCTCCACTTT. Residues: CASSLEGVSPLHF. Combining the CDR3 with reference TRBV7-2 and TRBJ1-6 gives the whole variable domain GAGVSQSPSNKVTEKGKDVELRCDPISGHTALYWYRQSLGQGLEFLIYFQGNSAPDKSGLPSDRFSAERTGGSVSTLTIQRTQQEDSAVYLCASSLEGVSPLHFGNGTRLTVT.